This T cell receptor (beta chain) was sequenced during a study of cytomegalovirus exposure and HLA in healthy donors. The CDR3 runs 15 residues. Trimming at V came to 3 bases and at J to 1 base, leaving 4 bases not matched to a gene. Germline V gene sequence: CDR1 MNHEY, CDR2 SMNVEV (reference sequence). Regarding this clone: Its matching antigen is unknown.

Primers for the PCR totalled 60 Vbeta and 13 Jbeta. Profiling relied on immunoSEQ multiplex PCR, and the TCRdb table lists in-frame clones only, not all of them. Of fewer than 250,000 clones in the sample, more than 60% were seen once. Study results and caveats: TCR beta V- and J-gene trimming was later associated with a missense DCLRE1C variant. A prior analysis recorded that most TCR beta V segments were productive about 87% or about 30% of the time.

Input material: PBMCs. This clonotype originated in a man between 35 and 55 years old in good health and CMV-seronegative. The rearrangement uses TRBV27 and TRBJ2-3, with TRBD2 matching 7 bases. The CDR3 spells CASSLVGGGTDTQYF. The CDR3 DNA reads TGTGCCAGCAGTTTGGTGGGGGGGGGCACAGATACGCAGTATTTT.